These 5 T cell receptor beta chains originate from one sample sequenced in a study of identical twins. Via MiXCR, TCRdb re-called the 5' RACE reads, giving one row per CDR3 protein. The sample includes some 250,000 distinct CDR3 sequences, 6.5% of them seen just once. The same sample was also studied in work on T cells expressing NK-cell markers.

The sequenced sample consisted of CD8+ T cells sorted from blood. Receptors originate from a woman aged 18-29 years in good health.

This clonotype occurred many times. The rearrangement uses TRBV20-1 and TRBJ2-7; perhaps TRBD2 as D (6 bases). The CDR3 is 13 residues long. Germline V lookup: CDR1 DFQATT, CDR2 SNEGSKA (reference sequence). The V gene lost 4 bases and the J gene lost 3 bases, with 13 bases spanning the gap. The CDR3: CSATGTPSYEQYF. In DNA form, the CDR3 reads TGCAGTGCTACCGGGACTCCCAGCTACGAGCAGTACTTC.

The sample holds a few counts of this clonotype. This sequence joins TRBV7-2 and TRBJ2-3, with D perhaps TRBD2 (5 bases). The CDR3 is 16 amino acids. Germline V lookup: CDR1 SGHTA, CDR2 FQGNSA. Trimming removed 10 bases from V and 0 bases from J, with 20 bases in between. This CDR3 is CANSLVSGGSTDTQYF. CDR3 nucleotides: TGTGCCAATTCCCTTGTGAGCGGAGGCAGCACAGATACGCAGTATTTT.

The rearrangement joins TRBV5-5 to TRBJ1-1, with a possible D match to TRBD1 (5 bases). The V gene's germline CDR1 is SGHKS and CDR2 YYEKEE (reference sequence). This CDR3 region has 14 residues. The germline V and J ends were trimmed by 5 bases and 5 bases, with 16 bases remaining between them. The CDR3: CASRPGGGRTEAFF. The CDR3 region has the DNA TGTGCCAGCAGACCCGGGGGGGGAAGGACTGAAGCTTTCTTT.

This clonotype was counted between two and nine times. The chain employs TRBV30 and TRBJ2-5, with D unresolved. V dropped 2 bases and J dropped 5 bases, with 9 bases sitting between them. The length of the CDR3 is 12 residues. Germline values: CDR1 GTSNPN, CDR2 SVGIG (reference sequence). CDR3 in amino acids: CAWSYLEETQYF. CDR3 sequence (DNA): TGTGCCTGGAGTTACCTGGAGGAGACCCAGTACTTC.

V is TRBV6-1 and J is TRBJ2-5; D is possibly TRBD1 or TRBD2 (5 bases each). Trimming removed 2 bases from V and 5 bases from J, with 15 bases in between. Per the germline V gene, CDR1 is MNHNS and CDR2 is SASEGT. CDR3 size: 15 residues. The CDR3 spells CASSEMGPTGETQYF. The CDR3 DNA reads TGTGCCAGCAGTGAAATGGGGCCAACGGGGGAGACCCAGTACTTC.